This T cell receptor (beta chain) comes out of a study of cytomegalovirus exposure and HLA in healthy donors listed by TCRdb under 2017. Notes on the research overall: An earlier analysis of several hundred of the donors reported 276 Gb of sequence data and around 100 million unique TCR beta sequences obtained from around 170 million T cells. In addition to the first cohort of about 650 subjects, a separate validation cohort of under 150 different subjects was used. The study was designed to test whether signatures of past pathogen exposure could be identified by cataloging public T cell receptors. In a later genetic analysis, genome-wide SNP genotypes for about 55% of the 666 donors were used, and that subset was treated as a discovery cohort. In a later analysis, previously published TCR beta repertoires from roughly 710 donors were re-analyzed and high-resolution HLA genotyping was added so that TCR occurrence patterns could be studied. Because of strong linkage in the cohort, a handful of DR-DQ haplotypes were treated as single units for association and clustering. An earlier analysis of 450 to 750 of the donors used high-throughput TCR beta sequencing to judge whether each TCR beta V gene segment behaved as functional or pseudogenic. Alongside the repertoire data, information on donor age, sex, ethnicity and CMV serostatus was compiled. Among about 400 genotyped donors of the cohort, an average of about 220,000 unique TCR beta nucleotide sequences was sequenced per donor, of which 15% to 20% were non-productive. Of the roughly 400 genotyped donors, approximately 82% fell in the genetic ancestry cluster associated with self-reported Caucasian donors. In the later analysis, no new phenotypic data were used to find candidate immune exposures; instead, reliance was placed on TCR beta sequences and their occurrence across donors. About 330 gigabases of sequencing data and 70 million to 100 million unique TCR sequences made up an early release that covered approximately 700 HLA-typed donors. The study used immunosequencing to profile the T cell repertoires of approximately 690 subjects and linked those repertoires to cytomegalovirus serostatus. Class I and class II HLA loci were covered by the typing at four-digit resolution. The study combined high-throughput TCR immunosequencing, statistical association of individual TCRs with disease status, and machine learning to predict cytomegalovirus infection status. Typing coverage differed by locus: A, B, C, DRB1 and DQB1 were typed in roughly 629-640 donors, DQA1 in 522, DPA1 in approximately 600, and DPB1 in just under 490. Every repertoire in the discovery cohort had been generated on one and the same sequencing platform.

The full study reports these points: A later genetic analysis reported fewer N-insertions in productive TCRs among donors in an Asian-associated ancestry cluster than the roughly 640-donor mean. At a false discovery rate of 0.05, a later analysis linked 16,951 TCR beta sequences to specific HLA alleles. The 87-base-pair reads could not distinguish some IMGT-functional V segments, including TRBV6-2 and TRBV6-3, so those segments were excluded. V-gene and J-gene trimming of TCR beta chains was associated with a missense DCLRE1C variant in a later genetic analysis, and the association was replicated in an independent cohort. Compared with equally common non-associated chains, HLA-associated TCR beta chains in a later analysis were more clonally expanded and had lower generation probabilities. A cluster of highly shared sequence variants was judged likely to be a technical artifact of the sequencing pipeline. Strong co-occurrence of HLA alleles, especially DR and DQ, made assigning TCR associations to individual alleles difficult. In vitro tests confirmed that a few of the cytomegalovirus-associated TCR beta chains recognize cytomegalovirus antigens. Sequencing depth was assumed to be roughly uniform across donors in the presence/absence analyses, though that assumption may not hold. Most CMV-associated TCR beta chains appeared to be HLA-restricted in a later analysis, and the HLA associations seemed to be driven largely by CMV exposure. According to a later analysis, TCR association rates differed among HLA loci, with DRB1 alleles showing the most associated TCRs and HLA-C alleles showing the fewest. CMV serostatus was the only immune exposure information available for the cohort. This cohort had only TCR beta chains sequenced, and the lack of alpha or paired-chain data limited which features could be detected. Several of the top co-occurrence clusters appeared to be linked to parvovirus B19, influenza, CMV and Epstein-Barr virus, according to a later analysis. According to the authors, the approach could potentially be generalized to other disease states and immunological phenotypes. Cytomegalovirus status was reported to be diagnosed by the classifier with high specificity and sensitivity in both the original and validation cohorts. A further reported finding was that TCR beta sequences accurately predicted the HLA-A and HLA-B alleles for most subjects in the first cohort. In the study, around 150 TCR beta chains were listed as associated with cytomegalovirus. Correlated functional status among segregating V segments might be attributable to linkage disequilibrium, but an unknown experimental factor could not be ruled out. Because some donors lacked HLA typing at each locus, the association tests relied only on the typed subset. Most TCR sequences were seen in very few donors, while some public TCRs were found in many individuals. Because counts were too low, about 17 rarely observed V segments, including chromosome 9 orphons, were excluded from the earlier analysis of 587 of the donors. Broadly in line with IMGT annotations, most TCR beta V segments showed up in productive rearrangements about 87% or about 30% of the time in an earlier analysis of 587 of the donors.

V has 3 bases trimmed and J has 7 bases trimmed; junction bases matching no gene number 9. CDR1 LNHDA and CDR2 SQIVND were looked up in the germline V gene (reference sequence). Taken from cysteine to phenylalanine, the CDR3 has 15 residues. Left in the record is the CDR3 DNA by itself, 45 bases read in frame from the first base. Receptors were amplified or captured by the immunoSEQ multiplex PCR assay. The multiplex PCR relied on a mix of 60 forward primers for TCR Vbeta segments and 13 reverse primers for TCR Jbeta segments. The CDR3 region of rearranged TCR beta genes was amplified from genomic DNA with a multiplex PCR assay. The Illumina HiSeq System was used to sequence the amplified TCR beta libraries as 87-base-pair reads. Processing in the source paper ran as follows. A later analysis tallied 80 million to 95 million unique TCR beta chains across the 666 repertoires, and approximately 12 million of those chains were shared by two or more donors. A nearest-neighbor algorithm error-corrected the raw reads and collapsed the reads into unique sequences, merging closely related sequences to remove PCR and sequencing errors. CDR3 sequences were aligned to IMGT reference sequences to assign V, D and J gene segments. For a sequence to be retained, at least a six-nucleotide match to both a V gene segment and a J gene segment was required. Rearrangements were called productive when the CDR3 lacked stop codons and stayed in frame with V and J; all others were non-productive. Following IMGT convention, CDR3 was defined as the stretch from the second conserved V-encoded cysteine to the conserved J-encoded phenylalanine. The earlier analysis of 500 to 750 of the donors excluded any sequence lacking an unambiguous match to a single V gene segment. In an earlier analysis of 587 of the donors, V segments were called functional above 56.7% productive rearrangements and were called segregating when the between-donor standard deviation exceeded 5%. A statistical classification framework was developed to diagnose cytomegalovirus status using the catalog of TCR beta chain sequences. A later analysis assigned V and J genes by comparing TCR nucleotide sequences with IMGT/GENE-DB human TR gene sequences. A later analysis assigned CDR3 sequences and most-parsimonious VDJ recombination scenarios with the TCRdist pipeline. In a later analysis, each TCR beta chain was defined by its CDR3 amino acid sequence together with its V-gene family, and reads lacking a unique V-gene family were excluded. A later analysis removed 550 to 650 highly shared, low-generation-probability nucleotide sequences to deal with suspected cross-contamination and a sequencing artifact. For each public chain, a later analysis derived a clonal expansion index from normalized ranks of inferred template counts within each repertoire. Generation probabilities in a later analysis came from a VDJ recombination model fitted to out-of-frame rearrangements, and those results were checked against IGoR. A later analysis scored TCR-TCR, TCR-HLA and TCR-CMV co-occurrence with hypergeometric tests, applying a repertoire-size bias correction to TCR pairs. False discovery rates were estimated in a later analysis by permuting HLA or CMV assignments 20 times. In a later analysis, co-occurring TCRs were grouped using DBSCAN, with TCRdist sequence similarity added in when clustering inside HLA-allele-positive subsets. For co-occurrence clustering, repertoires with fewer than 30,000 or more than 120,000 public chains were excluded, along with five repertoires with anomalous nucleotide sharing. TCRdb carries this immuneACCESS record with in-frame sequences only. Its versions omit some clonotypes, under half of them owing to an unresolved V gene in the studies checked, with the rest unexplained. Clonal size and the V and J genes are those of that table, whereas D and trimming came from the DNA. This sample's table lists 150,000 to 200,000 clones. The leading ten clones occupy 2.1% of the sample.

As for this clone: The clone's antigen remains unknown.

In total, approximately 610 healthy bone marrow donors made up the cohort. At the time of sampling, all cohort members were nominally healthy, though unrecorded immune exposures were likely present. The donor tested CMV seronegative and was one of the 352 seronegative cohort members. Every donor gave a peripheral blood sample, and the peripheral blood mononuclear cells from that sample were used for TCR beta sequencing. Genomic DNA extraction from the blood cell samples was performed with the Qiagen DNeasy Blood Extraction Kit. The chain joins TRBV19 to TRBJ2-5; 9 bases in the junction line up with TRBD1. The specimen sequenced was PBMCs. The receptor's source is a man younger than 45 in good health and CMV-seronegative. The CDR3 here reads CASSMLQGAIGTQYF. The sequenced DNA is TGTGCCAGTAGTATGCTACAGGGGGCGATCGGGACCCAGTACTTC.